The present entry profiles one TCR beta chain with its context. Its antigen is not yet known. The sample holds no much larger clone one base away, and base qualities are not on file. This record comes from a study of CD8 T cells in ankylosing spondylitis (TCRdb year 2017). With respect to the entire study: The study profiled T cell receptor beta repertoires in healthy donors and ankylosing spondylitis patients to find disease-linked TCR variants. The full study cohort comprised about 23 ankylosing spondylitis patients and 85 to 120 healthy donors. Peripheral blood samples were taken, and synovial fluid was additionally collected from ankylosing spondylitis patients. Broad study findings and their caveats: Some of the motif variants had been reported before in the synovial fluid and blood of reactive arthritis patients, a finding that suggests common disease-initiation mechanisms. The disease-linked clones were reported to be significantly enriched in matched synovial fluid samples from ankylosing spondylitis patients. A TCR beta motif made up of several highly homologous amino acid variants appeared to be characteristic of blood from ankylosing spondylitis patients. The disease-linked clones showed a CD8+ phenotype and occurred at relatively low frequencies in peripheral blood.

Inclusive of the bounding cysteine and phenylalanine, the CDR3 is 16 residues long. CDR3 DNA only is kept here, 48 bases in frame from base 1. V is reduced by 0 bases and J by 8 bases, leaving a spacing of 16 bases between them. For CDR1 and CDR2, the germline V gene lists KGHDR and SFDVKD. Reads for this sample came from an Illumina HiSeq 2500. Quantitative 5'-RACE with molecular barcodes was the method used to prepare the TCR beta libraries. The authors' pipeline ran thus. A new computational method, built on a probabilistic model of VDJ rearrangement, was used to identify disease-linked TCR variants. TCRdb trimmed the raw reads at Q25, called clones with MiXCR and kept productive beta chains. Identical CDR3 proteins give one entry, which carries the most common genes and DNA. The authors' filters were not applied to this entry. Within this sample are hundreds of thousands of distinct CDR3 sequences, with roughly 13% of them counted one time only. Clones ranked in the top ten supply 6.8% of the sample.

The V gene is TRBV24-1 and the J gene is TRBJ2-1; the D gene cannot be resolved reliably. The sample was blood, either unsorted or a sorted T cell fraction (not recorded which). The receptor comes from a male donor with ankylosing spondylitis. This receptor carries the CDR3 CATSDLHTSRIDEQFF. The DNA sequence is given as TGTGCCACCAGTGATTTGCATACAAGCAGGATCGATGAGCAGTTCTTC.